This passage covers 12 T cell receptor beta chains from one sample sequenced in a study of shared clonotypes between healthy human individuals. Produced via immunoSEQ multiplex PCR; TCRdb's table is partial and in-frame only. The profile shows approximately 650,000 clones, 95% to 96% of them singletons. The naive CD8 fraction comprised CD45RO-negative cells positively selected for CCR7 and excluded terminally differentiated effector memory CD45RA+ cells. The sequenced sample was naive CD8+ T cells sorted from blood. These TCRs come from a woman in her twenties or thirties in good health.

This chain connects TRBV2 to TRBJ2-2; the D call may be TRBD1 or TRBD2 (5 bases each). The germline V gene has CDR1 SNHLY and CDR2 FYNNEI. The CDR3 spans 17 residues. V dropped 8 bases and J dropped 0 bases, with 19 bases sitting between them. The CDR3 here is CASDRDALNANTGELFF. For the CDR3, the DNA is TGTGCCAGCGATAGGGACGCACTAAATGCGAACACCGGGGAGCTGTTTTTT. Filled out from reference TRBV2 and TRBJ2-2, the complete variable domain reads EPEVTQTPSHQVTQMGQEVILRCVPISNHLYFYWYRQILGQKVEFLVSFYNNEISEKSEIFDDQFSVERPDGSNFTLKIRSTKLEDSAMYFCASDRDALNANTGELFFGEGSRLTVL.

The rearrangement links TRBV19 to TRBJ2-1; the D gene is possibly TRBD2 (6 bases). Trimming stripped 10 bases from V and 0 bases from J, with 13 bases between. CDR3 length equals 14 residues. Per germline, CDR1 LNHDA and CDR2 SQIVND (reference sequence). The DNA of the CDR3 is TGTGCCACCTTACCGGGAGACTCCTACAATGAGCAGTTCTTC. Encoded protein: CATLPGDSYNEQFF. Full variable domain (missing parts from reference TRBV19 and TRBJ2-1): DGGITQSPKYLFRKEGQNVTLSCEQNLNHDAMYWYRQDPGQGLRLIYYSQIVNDFQKGDIAEGYSVSREKKESFPLTVTSAQKNPTAFYLCATLPGDSYNEQFFGPGTRLTVL.

This chain joins TRBV6-1 and TRBJ2-7; weak D call: TRBD1 (6 bases). The CDR3 runs to 16 residues. Deletions cut 0 bases from V and 4 bases from J, with 16 bases between. The germline V gene has CDR1 MNHNS and CDR2 SASEGT. DNA for the CDR3: TGTGCCAGCAGTGAAGCGCCGCAGGGGTCGTTGTACGAGCAGTACTTC. It yields the protein CASSEAPQGSLYEQYF.

The V gene is TRBV9, the J gene TRBJ2-1, with a tentative D call TRBD1 (6 bases). CDR3 length: 15 amino acids. Germline assignment: CDR1 SGDLS and CDR2 YYNGEE. Trimming shortened V by 6 bases and J by 7 bases, and 20 bases separated the two germline ends. The CDR3 reads CASTLNTQQGNEQFF. The CDR3 DNA follows: TGTGCCAGCACTTTGAATACCCAACAGGGTAATGAGCAGTTCTTC.

The count of this clone is one. The chain couples TRBV7-6 to TRBJ2-2; D uncertain. The germline V gene has CDR1 SGHVS and CDR2 FNYEAQ. This CDR3 region has 17 residues. Trimming removed 2 bases at V and 6 bases at J, with 19 bases between. The CDR3 DNA reads as TGTGCCAGCAGCTTAAGCCACTCGTTGGGGTCGGCCGGGGAGCTGTTTTTT. Translation: CASSLSHSLGSAGELFF.

V and J are TRBV11-3 and TRBJ2-1; 7 positions agree with TRBD2. Germline V lookup: CDR1 SGHNT, CDR2 YENEEA. V shed 6 bases, J shed 10 bases, and the junction held 6 bases outside the gene matches. This CDR3 has 12 residues. The CDR3: CASSSAGNEQFF. The CDR3 DNA follows: TGTGCCAGCAGTTCAGCGGGAAACGAGCAGTTCTTC.

This clone occurred once. This sequence joins TRBV4-1 and TRBJ2-1; 10 bases align to TRBD2. The CDR3 is 16 amino acids. Germline CDR1 reads MGHRA; CDR2 reads YSYEKL. V was clipped by 3 bases and J by 7 bases; unmatched bases: 9. The CDR3 region is CASSQSLAGVRNEQFF. CDR3 sequence (DNA): TGCGCCAGCAGCCAGAGCCTAGCGGGAGTTAGGAATGAGCAGTTCTTC.

Concerning this clone: One end of the junction does not line up with germline, which may come from a read error. J is TRBJ2-7 and V is TRBV15, with D hard to call. The germline V gene has CDR1 LNHNV and CDR2 YYDKDF (reference sequence). The CDR3 is 12 amino acids. The CDR3, as DNA: TGTGCCACCAGCGGAGACTCCTACGAGCAGTACTTC. As protein: CATSGDSYEQYF. The whole variable domain, filled in from reference TRBV15 and TRBJ2-7, reads DAMVIQNPRYQVTQFGKPVTLSCSQTLNHNVMYWYQQKSSQAPKLLFHYYDKDFNNEADTPDNFQSRRPNTSFCFLDIRSPGLGDTAMYLCATSGDSYEQYFGPGTRLTVT.

This chain uses TRBV5-6 with TRBJ2-7; 8 nucleotides agree with TRBD1. The germline V gene has CDR1 SGHDT and CDR2 YYEEEE. This CDR3 comprises 14 residues. J gave up 3 bases and V 2 bases, and 4 bases lay outside the gene matches. This CDR3 is CASSFGQGYYEQYF. CDR3 in DNA: TGTGCCAGCAGCTTTGGACAGGGATACTACGAGCAGTACTTC.

The V call is TRBV5-4, the J call TRBJ1-1; a possible D gene is TRBD1 (6 bases). The V end was cut by 2 bases, the J end by 5 bases, with 10 bases between. The CDR3 loop spans 13 amino acids. The V gene's germline CDR1 is SGHNT and CDR2 YYREEE (reference sequence). The CDR3 bases are TGTGCCAGCAGCTTTAAAGGGGGTACTGAAGCTTTCTTT. This sequence encodes CASSFKGGTEAFF.

The chain employs TRBV9 and TRBJ2-7; no clear D gene. The CDR3 is made up of 13 amino acids. The germline gives CDR1 SGDLS, CDR2 YYNGEE. The V end lost 0 bases, the J end lost 1 base, and 5 bases lay between the germline ends. The DNA for the CDR3 is TGTGCCAGCAGCGTAGGTCTTTCCTACGAGCAGTACTTC. Translating it yields CASSVGLSYEQYF. The full variable domain, with the rest looked up from reference TRBV9 and TRBJ2-7, is DSGVTQTPKHLITATGQRVTLRCSPRSGDLSVYWYQQSLDQGLQFLIQYYNGEERAKGNILERFSAQQFPDLHSELNLSSLELGDSALYFCASSVGLSYEQYFGPGTRLTVT.

The chain couples TRBV6-5 to TRBJ1-2; 9 nucleotides match TRBD1. The CDR3 spans 15 residues. Germline assignment: CDR1 MNHEY and CDR2 SVGAGI. V was clipped by 0 bases and J by 3 bases; unmatched bases: 2. DNA for the CDR3: TGTGCCAGCAGTTACTCGGACAGGGGTGACTATGGCTACACCTTC. Its protein product is CASSYSDRGDYGYTF.